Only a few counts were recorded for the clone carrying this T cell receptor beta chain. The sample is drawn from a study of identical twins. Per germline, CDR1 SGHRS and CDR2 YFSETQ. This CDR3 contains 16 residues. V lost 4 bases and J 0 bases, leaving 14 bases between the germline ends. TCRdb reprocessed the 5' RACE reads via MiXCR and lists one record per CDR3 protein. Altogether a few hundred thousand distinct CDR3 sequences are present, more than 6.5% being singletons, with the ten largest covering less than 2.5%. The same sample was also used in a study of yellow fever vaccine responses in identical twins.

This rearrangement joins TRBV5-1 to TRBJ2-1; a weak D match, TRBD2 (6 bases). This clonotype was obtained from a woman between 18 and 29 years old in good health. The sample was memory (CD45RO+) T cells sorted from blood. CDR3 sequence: CASSGLPGDSYNEQFF. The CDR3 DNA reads TGCGCCAGCAGCGGGCTTCCGGGGGACTCCTACAATGAGCAGTTCTTC.